This T cell receptor (beta chain) was recorded in a study of Ad26.COV2.S vaccination and SARS-CoV-2 variants (dated by TCRdb to the early 2020s). Some background on the complete study: Vaccine-arm donors came from COV1001, a multicentre, randomized, double-blind, placebo-controlled phase I-IIa trial of Ad26.COV2.S in healthy adults. Dosing of Ad26.COV2.S was intramuscular, at either 5x10^10 or 1x10^11 viral particles, delivered as one shot or as two shots spaced 56 days apart. Trial participants were randomized into five groups of five: low-dose or high-dose Ad26.COV2.S given once or twice, or placebo on both occasions. A total of roughly 32 samples were included in the TCR-sequenced set, comprising some 20 Ad26.COV2.S vaccine recipients, 5 placebo recipients and 8 SARS-CoV-2 convalescent individuals. The specificity and breadth of SARS-CoV-2-reactive T cell receptors after Ad26.COV2.S vaccination were assessed by TCRbeta repertoire sequencing. Blinding of investigators to trial group allocation was maintained during experiments and outcome assessment.

The immunoSEQ Assay was used to sequence TCRbeta CDR3 regions. After extraction, genomic DNA underwent amplification by bias-controlled multiplex PCR, followed by high-throughput sequencing. Concerning the study's data processing: To quantify the absolute abundance of each unique TCRbeta CDR3 region, sequences were collapsed and filtered. T cell fraction was estimated by normalizing TCRbeta template counts to usable DNA, with usable DNA measured through amplification of reference genes found in all nucleated cells. Repertoire TCRs were annotated as SARS-CoV-2-specific by exact matching of V gene, CDR3 amino acid sequence and J gene to a known reactive TCR set. MIRA supplied the reference SARS-CoV-2 TCR set, which was filtered for enrichment in COVID-19-positive ImmuneCODE repertoires so that public or cross-reactive TCRs were removed. Using the MIRA antigens, annotated TCRs were further analysed by specific ORF or by position within an ORF. Depth was the summed frequency of annotated unique rearrangements, while breadth was defined as annotated unique rearrangements over total unique productive rearrangements. Group comparisons of TCR breadth used two-sided Wilcoxon rank-sum tests. TCRdb's version of the immuneACCESS table is confined to in-frame rearrangements and falls short of the full clone set. An unresolved V gene accounts for under half of the shortfall where checked; the remainder is of unknown origin. That table is the source of V, J and clone size, and D and trimming were worked out from the DNA. The sample includes 350,000 to 600,000 clones, with about nine tenths observed a single time. The ten top clones hold approximately 1.7% of the sample.

Remarks on this clone: Its antigen remains unidentified. Base-call qualities are not available, and no considerably larger clone is one nucleotide away.

V is trimmed back by 0 bases and J by 3 bases, and the junction contains 4 bases that no gene match accounts for. The cysteine opens and the phenylalanine closes a CDR3 of 17 amino acids. Only the CDR3 part of the read is kept: 51 bases, read in frame from the first base. Taken from the germline V gene, the CDR1 and CDR2 loops are SGDLS and YYNGEE. Findings and caveats that apply to the study as a whole: Comparable non-spike TCR breadth was observed between vaccine and placebo recipients, consistent with only spike being contained in the vaccine. It was noted by the authors that total T cell responses may have been underestimated by the TCR breadth and depth analyses. Higher spike-specific TCR breadth was observed in Ad26.COV2.S recipients than in placebo recipients (P = 0.0014). Substantial breadth of spike-specific CD8+ and CD4+ T cell responses was reported after vaccination. The study was not powered to compare responses between vaccine doses or regimens.

What the treatment or condition label conveys for this sample: approximately 18 received Ad26.COV2.S at low or high dose, single or two shots; about 5 received placebo; per-sample allocation not given. For vaccine and placebo recipients, repertoires were sequenced using samples collected on day 63 after the first injection. In Cohort 1b, some 25 adults aged 18-55 years were enrolled at a single site in Boston, USA, between 29 July and 7 August 2020. Ad26.COV2.S consisted of a replication-incompetent adenovirus type 26 vector by which a prefusion-stabilized SARS-CoV-2 spike protein from the original Wuhan strain was expressed.

The sample consisted of peripheral blood, taken in a trial of Ad26.COV2.S vaccine versus placebo. This receptor was taken from a person aged 18-65 years who received the Ad26.COV2.S COVID-19 vaccine or a placebo. The sequence is built from TRBV9 and TRBJ2-2, with TRBD2 identical over 11 junction bases. The DNA reads as follows: TGTGCCAGCAGCGTAGTTTCTAGCGGGAGGCACACCGGGGAGCTGTTTTTT. It translates to CASSVVSSGRHTGELFF.